This TCR beta chain originates from a study of control samples from healthy donors and cancer patients (dated by TCRdb to 2019 to 2021). The library was obtained by the immunoSEQ multiplex PCR assay. The immuneACCESS repertoire file appears here via TCRdb, limited to in-frame rearrangements. These files lack a portion of the clones; in checked studies, under half of the deficit traces to unresolved V genes, and the cause of the others is not known. The sample table lists about 120,000 clones, about 89% of them with a count of one. About 40% of the sample goes to the ten largest clones. The germline V gene (reference sequence) yields GTSNPN for CDR1 and SVGIG for CDR2. At the junction V is shortened by 2 bases and J by 5 bases, with 9 bases in between. Including the terminal cysteine and phenylalanine, the CDR3 comprises 12 residues. This entry keeps only the CDR3 DNA: 36 bases, framed from base 1.

Regarding this clone: Its antigen is unknown. Within one base of it there is no much larger clone, and no base qualities were kept.

The sequence is built from TRBV30 and TRBJ1-2; there is no confident call for the D gene. The receptor comes from a man in his forties or fifties in good health. Sequencing was carried out using blood. CDR3 reads: CAWSPDWYGYTF. In nucleotides, the sequence is TGTGCCTGGAGTCCTGACTGGTATGGCTACACCTTC.